Below, 21 T cell receptor beta chains from the same sample are listed, as sequenced in a study of cytomegalovirus exposure and HLA in healthy donors (dated 2017 in TCRdb). Libraries were prepared through the immunoSEQ multiplex PCR assay. A mixture of 60 forward primers for TCR Vbeta segments and 13 reverse primers for TCR Jbeta segments was used in the multiplex PCR. Sourced from immuneACCESS, this table was stored by TCRdb with only in-frame sequences that have V and J called. A share of the clones is absent; for the studies checked, an unresolved V gene accounts for under half, and the remainder has no known explanation. The sample's table lists a count of approximately 180,000 clones. The ten largest account for 6.5% of the sample. Sequencing was performed on PBMCs. All receptors come from a man under 40 in good health and CMV-seronegative.

CDR3 sequence reads: CASSLVASGEDTQYF. The CDR3 DNA reads TGCGCCAGCAGCTTGGTAGCTAGCGGGGAAGATACGCAGTATTTT. The chain links TRBV5-1 to TRBJ2-3; 9 bases match TRBD2. The CDR3 is made up of 15 amino acids. Per the germline V gene, CDR1 is SGHRS and CDR2 is YFSETQ. V trimming: 0 bases; J trimming: 5 bases; junction bases outside the gene matches: 4.

The chain employs TRBV19 and TRBJ1-2, with 8 bases that match TRBD1. The germline CDR1 and CDR2 sequences are LNHDA and SQIVND (reference sequence). J was trimmed by 3 bases and V by 5 bases; bases with no gene match: 8. The CDR3 consists of 15 residues. The CDR3 sequence is CASSSDGQGHYGYTF. CDR3 DNA: TGTGCCAGTAGTTCAGATGGACAGGGCCACTATGGCTACACCTTC.

The genes are TRBV14 and TRBJ1-1, with D possibly being TRBD1 (6 bases). The CDR3 spans 16 residues. Deletions cut 1 base from V and 6 bases from J, with 18 bases between. Germline CDR1 and CDR2: SGHDN and FVKESK. CDR3 DNA: TGTGCCAGCAGCCAAGTGACAGGTGGCCCGCAGGCTGAAGCTTTCTTT. It specifies CASSQVTGGPQAEAFF.

This chain connects TRBV27 to TRBJ1-2, with 8 bases aligning to TRBD1. Germline trimming cut 4 bases from V and 8 bases from J; bases unmatched to any gene: 6. CDR1 and CDR2 (germline): MNHEY, SMNVEV (reference sequence). The CDR3 loop spans 13 amino acids. CDR3 loop: CASSSDRVGGYTF. In DNA form, the CDR3 reads TGTGCCAGCAGTTCGGACAGGGTAGGAGGCTACACCTTC.

The chain employs TRBV28 and TRBJ2-5; 7 bases are a match to TRBD2. From germline, CDR1 is MDHEN and CDR2 SYDVKM. V lost 3 bases and J lost 2; bases outside the gene matches: 15. The length of the CDR3 is 18 residues. DNA of the CDR3: TGTGCCAGCAGTTTGAAGAGCAGCCCTGGGGGGGTTCAAGAGACCCAGTACTTC. It specifies CASSLKSSPGGVQETQYF.

The V gene is TRBV9, the J gene TRBJ1-3; D is unresolved. Germline assignment: CDR1 SGDLS and CDR2 YYNGEE. V was clipped by 4 bases and J by 1 base, with 9 bases between them. The CDR3 runs 14 residues. CDR3 region: CASSLGLSGNTIYF. CDR3 sequence (DNA): TGTGCCAGCAGCCTGGGCCTTTCTGGAAACACCATATATTTT.

The genes are TRBV11-3 and TRBJ1-3; 7 bases are a match to TRBD1. Germline V lookup: CDR1 SGHNT, CDR2 YENEEA. The CDR3 is made up of 20 amino acids. Trimming cost V 5 bases and J 0 bases; bases outside gene matches: 19. The CDR3 DNA follows: TGTGCCAGCAGCCCGCGGAGAACCGGGACAGCGCCCTTCTCTGGAAACACCATATATTTT. It is translated as CASSPRRTGTAPFSGNTIYF. Full variable domain (rest looked up from reference TRBV11-3 and TRBJ1-3): EAGVVQSPRYKIIEKKQPVAFWCNPISGHNTLYWYLQNLGQGPELLIRYENEEAVDDSQLPKDRFSAERLKGVDSTLKIQPAELGDSAVYLCASSPRRTGTAPFSGNTIYFGEGSWLTVV.

The chain has TRBV28 and TRBJ2-7; no clear D gene. Trimming took off 3 bases at V and 1 base at J, with 13 bases between the two ends. The CDR3 consists of 15 residues. Germline CDR1 MDHEN, CDR2 SYDVKM. The CDR3 sequence: CASSFASSTSYEQYF. The DNA of the CDR3 is TGTGCCAGCAGTTTCGCTAGTTCCACATCCTACGAGCAGTACTTC.

The V call is TRBV6-6, the J call TRBJ1-4, with 7 bases lining up with TRBD1. Germline V gene lookup returns CDR1 MNHNY and CDR2 SVGAGI (reference sequence). Trimming removed 7 bases from V and 8 bases from J; junction bases left unmatched: 7. The CDR3 length is 13 residues. CDR3 sequence (DNA): TGTGCCAGCACCGGGACAGAAGGCGAAAAACTGTTTTTT. This translates into CASTGTEGEKLFF.

This chain connects TRBV10-3 to TRBJ1-5; D possibly corresponds to TRBD1 (6 bases). CDR3 length equals 14 residues. Germline assignment: CDR1 ENHRY and CDR2 SYGVKD. The germline V and J ends were trimmed by 4 bases and 7 bases, with 14 bases remaining between them. The CDR3 loop is CAISAPGENQPQHF. DNA of the CDR3: TGTGCCATCAGTGCTCCAGGGGAAAACCAGCCCCAGCATTTT.

The chain combines TRBV28 with TRBJ2-2; TRBD2 matches 7 bases. This CDR3 has 15 residues. Germline values: CDR1 MDHEN, CDR2 SYDVKM. Germline trimming cut 5 bases from V and 3 bases from J; bases unmatched to any gene: 6. CDR3 nucleotides: TGTGCCAGCAGTCTGCCGGGAGGCTACACCGGGGAGCTGTTTTTT. Its protein is CASSLPGGYTGELFF.

The CDR3 nucleotides read TGTGCCGGAAAGACAGGGAATGCTGGAAACACCATATATTTT. Its translation: CAGKTGNAGNTIYF. This chain links TRBV30 with TRBJ1-3; 7 bases agree with TRBD1. With 8 bases clipped from V and 2 bases from J, the junction kept 9 bases outside the gene matches. CDR1 and CDR2 (germline): GTSNPN, SVGIG (reference sequence). The CDR3 is 14 residues long.

This chain links TRBV5-1 with TRBJ2-7; 11 nucleotides match TRBD2. Trimming at V came to 2 bases and at J to 5 bases, leaving 6 bases not matched to a gene. This CDR3 comprises 15 residues. CDR1 SGHRS and CDR2 YFSETQ come from the germline V gene. The CDR3 protein is CASSFSGRGIDEQYF. The CDR3 DNA is TGCGCCAGCAGCTTTAGCGGGAGGGGGATCGACGAGCAGTACTTC.

The V call is TRBV4-1, the J call TRBJ2-5; 9 nucleotides align to TRBD1. There are 15 residues in the CDR3. Trimming cost V 2 bases and J 3 bases; bases outside gene matches: 4. Germline V CDR1 and CDR2: MGHRA, YSYEKL. The DNA of the CDR3 is TGCGCCAGCAGCCAAATGGGACAGGGTGAAGAGACCCAGTACTTC. It is translated as CASSQMGQGEETQYF.

V gene TRBV9 combines with J gene TRBJ1-6, with a tentative D call TRBD1 (6 bases). V gave up 3 bases and J gave up 0 bases, with 13 bases separating them. Germline CDR1 SGDLS, CDR2 YYNGEE. The CDR3 is 17 residues long. The CDR3 loop is CASSGDRPGSYNSPLHF. The DNA for the CDR3 is TGTGCCAGCAGCGGCGACAGGCCTGGCTCCTATAATTCACCCCTCCACTTT.

J is TRBJ2-3 and V is TRBV19, with 14 positions matching TRBD2. Germline V CDR1 and CDR2: LNHDA, SQIVND (reference sequence). This CDR3 is 16 amino acids long. V was pared by 5 bases and J by 6 bases, with 7 bases of the junction left unmatched. DNA for the CDR3: TGTGCCAGTAGTTCTCGGACTAGCGGGAGGTTGGATACGCAGTATTTT. Residues: CASSSRTSGRLDTQYF.

This rearrangement joins TRBV5-6 to TRBJ2-2; 13 nucleotides match TRBD2. Germline loops: CDR1 SGHDT, CDR2 YYEEEE. J gave up 5 bases and V 3 bases, and 7 bases lay outside the gene matches. The length of the CDR3 is 17 residues. The DNA of the CDR3 is TGTGCCAGCAGCTCCGACTGGGGACTAGCGGGAACCGGGGAGCTGTTTTTT. Its translation: CASSSDWGLAGTGELFF. The full variable domain, its missing parts supplied by reference TRBV5-6 and TRBJ2-2, is DAGVTQSPTHLIKTRGQQVTLRCSPKSGHDTVSWYQQALGQGPQFIFQYYEEEERQRGNFPDRFSGHQFPNYSSELNVNALLLGDSALYLCASSSDWGLAGTGELFFGEGSRLTVL.

The gene calls are TRBV6-1 and TRBJ2-3, with D possibly being TRBD2 (5 bases). CDR3 length equals 13 residues. The V end was cut by 7 bases, the J end by 1 base, with 9 bases between. Germline V gene data show CDR1 as MNHNS and CDR2 as SASEGT. CDR3 bases: TGTGCCAGCACCTCACTAGGCACAGATACGCAGTATTTT. This sequence encodes CASTSLGTDTQYF.

This chain connects TRBV7-8 to TRBJ1-4, with 10 bases matching TRBD1. The CDR3 totals 17 residues. Germline loops: CDR1 SGHVS, CDR2 FQNEAQ. Trimming cost V 5 bases and J 4 bases; bases outside gene matches: 10. CDR3 protein: CASSAGPTGGFNEKLFF. CDR3 coding DNA: TGTGCCAGCAGCGCAGGTCCGACAGGGGGCTTTAATGAAAAACTGTTTTTT.

V gene TRBV7-9 combines with J gene TRBJ1-1; 9 bases agree with TRBD1. Germline values: CDR1 SEHNR, CDR2 FQNEAQ (reference sequence). The CDR3 totals 15 residues. Germline trimming cut 5 bases from V and 4 bases from J; bases unmatched to any gene: 8. CDR3 nucleotides: TGTGCCAGCAGCGACTTTACAGGGGGCCCCACTGAAGCTTTCTTT. This translates into CASSDFTGGPTEAFF.

J is TRBJ2-7 and V is TRBV27, with 9 positions matching TRBD1. V lost 0 bases to trimming and J lost 0 bases; unmatched junction nucleotides: 3. Germline CDR1 reads MNHEY; CDR2 reads SMNVEV (reference sequence). This CDR3 has 16 residues. Written as DNA, the CDR3 is TGTGCCAGCAGTTTATCGGGGACAGGGTACTCCTACGAGCAGTACTTC. Amino acids: CASSLSGTGYSYEQYF.